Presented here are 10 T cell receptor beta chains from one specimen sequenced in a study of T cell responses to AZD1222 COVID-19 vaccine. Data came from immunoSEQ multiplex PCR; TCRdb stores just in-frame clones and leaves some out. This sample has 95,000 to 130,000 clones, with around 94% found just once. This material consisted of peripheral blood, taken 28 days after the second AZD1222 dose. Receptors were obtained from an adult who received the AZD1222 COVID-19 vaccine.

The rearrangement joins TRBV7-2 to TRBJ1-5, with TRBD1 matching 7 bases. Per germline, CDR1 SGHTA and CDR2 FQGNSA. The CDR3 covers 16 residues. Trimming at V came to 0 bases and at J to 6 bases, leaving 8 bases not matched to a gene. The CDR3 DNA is TGTGCCAGCAGCTTAGCGGGGACAGACCTCATTCAGCCCCAGCATTTT. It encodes CASSLAGTDLIQPQHF.

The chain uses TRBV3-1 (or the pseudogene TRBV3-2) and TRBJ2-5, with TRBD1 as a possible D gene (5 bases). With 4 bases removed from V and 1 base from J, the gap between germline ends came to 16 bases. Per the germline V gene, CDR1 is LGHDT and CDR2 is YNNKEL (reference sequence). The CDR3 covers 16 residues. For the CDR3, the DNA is TGTGCCAGCAGCCCTGTGGCAGGGCCCTTCCAAGAGACCCAGTACTTC. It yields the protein CASSPVAGPFQETQYF.

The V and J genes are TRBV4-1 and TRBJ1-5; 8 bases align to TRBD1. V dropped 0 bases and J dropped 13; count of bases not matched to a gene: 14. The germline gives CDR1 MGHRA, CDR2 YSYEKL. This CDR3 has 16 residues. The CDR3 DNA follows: TGCGCCAGCAGCCAAGAAAGGTCAGGGGGCTTCGGCGCGCAGCATTTT. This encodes CASSQERSGGFGAQHF.

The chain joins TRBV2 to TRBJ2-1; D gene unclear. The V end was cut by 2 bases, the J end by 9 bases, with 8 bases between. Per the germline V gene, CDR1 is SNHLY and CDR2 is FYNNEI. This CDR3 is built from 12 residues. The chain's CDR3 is CASSESWVEQFF. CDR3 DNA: TGTGCCAGCAGTGAATCGTGGGTTGAGCAGTTCTTC.

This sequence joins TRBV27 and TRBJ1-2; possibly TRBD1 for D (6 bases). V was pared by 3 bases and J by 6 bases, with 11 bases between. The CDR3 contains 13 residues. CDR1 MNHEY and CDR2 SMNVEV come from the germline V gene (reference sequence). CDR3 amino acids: CASSLGRGHGYTF. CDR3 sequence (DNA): TGTGCCAGCAGTTTGGGCAGGGGCCATGGCTACACCTTC.

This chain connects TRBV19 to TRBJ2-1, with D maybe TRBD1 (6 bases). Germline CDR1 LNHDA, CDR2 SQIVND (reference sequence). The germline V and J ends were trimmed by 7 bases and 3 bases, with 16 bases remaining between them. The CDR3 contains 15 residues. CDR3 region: CASIVRGRSYNEQFF. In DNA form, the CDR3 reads TGTGCCAGTATTGTCAGGGGTAGGAGCTACAATGAGCAGTTCTTC.

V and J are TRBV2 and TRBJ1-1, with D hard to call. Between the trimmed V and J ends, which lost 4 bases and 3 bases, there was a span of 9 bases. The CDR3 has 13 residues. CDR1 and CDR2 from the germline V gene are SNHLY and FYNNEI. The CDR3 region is CASSVGLYTEAFF. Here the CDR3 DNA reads TGTGCCAGCAGTGTAGGGCTCTACACTGAAGCTTTCTTT.

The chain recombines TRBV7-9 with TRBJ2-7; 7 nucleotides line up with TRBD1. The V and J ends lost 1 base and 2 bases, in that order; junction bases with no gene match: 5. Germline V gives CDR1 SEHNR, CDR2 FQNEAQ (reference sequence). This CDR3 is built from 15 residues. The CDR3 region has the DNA TGTGCCAGCAGCTTAGGACAGGGCATCACCTACGAGCAGTACTTC. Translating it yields CASSLGQGITYEQYF. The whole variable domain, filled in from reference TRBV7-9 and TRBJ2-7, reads DTGVSQNPRHKITKRGQNVTFRCDPISEHNRLYWYRQTLGQGPEFLTYFQNEAQLEKSRLLSDRFSAERPKGSFSTLEIQRTEQGDSAMYLCASSLGQGITYEQYFGPGTRLTVT.

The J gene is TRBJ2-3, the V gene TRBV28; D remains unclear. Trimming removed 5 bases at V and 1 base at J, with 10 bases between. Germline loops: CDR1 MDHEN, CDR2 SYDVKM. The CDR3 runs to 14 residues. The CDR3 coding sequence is TGTGCCAGCAGTACTCCTAGTGGCACAGATACGCAGTATTTT. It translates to CASSTPSGTDTQYF.

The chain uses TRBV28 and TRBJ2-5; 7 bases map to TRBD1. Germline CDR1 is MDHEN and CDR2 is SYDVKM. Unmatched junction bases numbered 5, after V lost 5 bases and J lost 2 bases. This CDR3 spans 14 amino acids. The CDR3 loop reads CASSPYRGQETQYF. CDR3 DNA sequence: TGTGCCAGCAGTCCCTACAGGGGACAAGAGACCCAGTACTTC.